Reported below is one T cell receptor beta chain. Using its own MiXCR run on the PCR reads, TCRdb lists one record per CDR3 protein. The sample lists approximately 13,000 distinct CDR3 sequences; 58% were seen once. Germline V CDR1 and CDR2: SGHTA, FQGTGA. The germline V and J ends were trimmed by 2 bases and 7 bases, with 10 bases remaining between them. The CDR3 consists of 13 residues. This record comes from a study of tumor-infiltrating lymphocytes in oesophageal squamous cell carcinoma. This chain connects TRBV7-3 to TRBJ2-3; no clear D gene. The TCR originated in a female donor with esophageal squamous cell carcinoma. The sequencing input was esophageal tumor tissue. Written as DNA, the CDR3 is TGTGCCAGCAGCTTAGGATCGGTCTATACGCAGTATTTT. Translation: CASSLGSVYTQYF. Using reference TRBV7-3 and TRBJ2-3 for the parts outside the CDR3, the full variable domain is GAGVSQTPSNKVTEKGKYVELRCDPISGHTALYWYRQSLGQGPEFLIYFQGTGAADDSGLPNDRFFAVRPEGSVSTLKIQRTERGDSAVYLCASSLGSVYTQYFGPGTRLTVL.